This T cell receptor beta chain was recorded in a study of cytomegalovirus exposure and HLA in healthy donors. General study findings and limits: For presence/absence analyses, sequencing depth was assumed to be roughly uniform across donors. Most TCR beta V segments were productive about 90% or about 30% of the time in an earlier analysis. Cytomegalovirus status was reportedly diagnosed by the classifier with high sensitivity and specificity. Indistinguishability led to the exclusion of some V segments, TRBV6-2 and TRBV6-3 included.

PCR involved 60 Vbeta and 13 Jbeta primers. Clones were sequenced by immunoSEQ multiplex PCR, and TCRdb holds only the in-frame ones, with some missing. The sample lists under 130,000 clones, roughly 80% occurring once. Germline CDR1 is SEHNR and CDR2 is FQNEAQ (reference sequence). CDR3 length: 16 residues. As regards this clone: Its target is not known. Its ends do not fully match the called genes, so a read error is possible.

Sequenced: PBMCs. The V call is TRBV7-9, the J call TRBJ1-2, with a possible D match to TRBD1 (5 bases). The TCR was taken from a female donor in good health and CMV-seropositive. CDR3 coding DNA: TGTTCCAGCAGTCTCTCCGCCGGCAGGGCTAACTATGGCTACACCTTC. It translates to CSSSLSAGRANYGYTF. The entire variable domain, with the rest obtained from reference TRBV7-9 and TRBJ1-2, is as follows: DTGVSQNPRHKITKRGQNVTFRCDPISEHNRLYWYRQTLGQGPEFLTYFQNEAQLEKSRLLSDRFSAERPKGSFSTLEIQRTEQGDSAMYLCSSSLSAGRANYGYTFGSGTRLTVV.